The 30 T cell receptor beta chains presented below share a single source sample, sequenced in a study of regulatory T cells in long-lasting Graves disease. CDR3 regions were amplified by Arm-PCR using iRepertoire HTBI primers to build TCR beta libraries. One entry per CDR3 protein results from TCRdb running MiXCR on the multiplex PCR reads. Of 600,000 to 800,000 distinct CDR3 sequences in the sample, around 30% were seen once. The time point: persistent/refractory GD, antithyroid drugs over 5 years with positive TRAb. Extracted PBMC RNA gave rise to the TCR library. The sample consisted of peripheral blood mononuclear cells (PBMCs), taken when the disease was refractory, from a patient treated with antithyroid drugs. These receptors originate from a female donor with Graves disease.

This clonotype turned up a few times. The rearrangement joins TRBV25-1 to TRBJ2-7; D is perhaps TRBD2 (6 bases). Per the germline V gene, CDR1 is MGHDK and CDR2 is SYGVNS. V shed 2 bases and J shed 5 bases, with 13 bases lying between them. The CDR3 has 14 amino acids. CDR3 nucleotides: TGTGCCAGCAGTGAAATGGGAGGAGGAGACGAGCAGTACTTC. Protein product: CASSEMGGGDEQYF.

CDR3 sequence reads: CSARIQENSPLHF. The CDR3, as DNA: TGCAGTGCTAGGATACAGGAGAATTCACCCCTCCACTTT. This chain joins TRBV20-1 and TRBJ1-6, with TRBD1 as a possible D gene (5 bases). The CDR3 runs 13 residues. V lost 3 bases to trimming and J lost 7 bases, with 10 bases between them. The germline CDR1 and CDR2 sequences are DFQATT and SNEGSKA (reference sequence).

A few counts support this clonotype. V gene TRBV20-1 combines with J gene TRBJ1-1; D gene uncertain. Per germline, CDR1 DFQATT and CDR2 SNEGSKA (reference sequence). Deletions cut 6 bases from V and 3 bases from J, with 17 bases between. The CDR3 covers 14 residues. CDR3 sequence (DNA): TGCAGTGCCCCCGGACCGGGAAGGGACACTGAAGCTTTCTTT. Translated, it gives CSAPGPGRDTEAFF.

This clonotype was recorded a few times. The chain recombines TRBV6-1 with TRBJ1-5; D remains unclear. From germline, CDR1 is MNHNS and CDR2 SASEGT. V was pared by 3 bases and J by 5 bases, with 14 bases between. The CDR3 totals 15 residues. This CDR3 is CASSERTFGDQPQHF. The DNA for the CDR3 is TGTGCCAGCAGTGAGAGGACTTTCGGGGATCAGCCCCAGCATTTT.

V is TRBV12-3 or TRBV12-4 and J is TRBJ1-1; D is unresolved. Trimming stripped 5 bases from V and 4 bases from J, with 5 bases between. The CDR3 covers 11 residues. The CDR3 loop is CASSVSTEAFF. The DNA of the CDR3 is TGTGCCAGCAGTGTGAGCACTGAAGCTTTCTTT.

V is TRBV6-1 and J is TRBJ1-1; weak D call: TRBD1 (6 bases). From germline, CDR1 is MNHNS and CDR2 SASEGT. With 7 bases removed from V and 1 base from J, the gap between germline ends came to 19 bases. This CDR3 spans 16 amino acids. This CDR3 is CASTERGGTQNTEAFF. The CDR3 region has the DNA TGTGCCAGCACGGAAAGGGGGGGGACACAGAACACTGAAGCTTTCTTT.

This CDR3 reads CASTFSASNQPQHF. CDR3 coding DNA: TGTGCCAGCACCTTTTCGGCTAGCAATCAGCCCCAGCATTTT. V gene TRBV6-2 or TRBV6-3 combines with J gene TRBJ1-5; D is ambiguous. Germline V gene sequence: CDR1 MNHEY, CDR2 SVGEGT. This CDR3 contains 14 residues. V was trimmed by 7 bases and J by 0 bases, leaving 10 bases between them.

This clonotype is a singleton in its sample. The chain carries TRBV5-6 and TRBJ1-2; D gene ambiguous. The germline CDR1 and CDR2 sequences are SGHDT and YYEEEE. With 4 bases removed from V and 0 bases from J, the gap between germline ends came to 16 bases. The CDR3 is 16 amino acids. The CDR3 nucleotides read TGTGCCAGCAGCGACGAAACGCCCGGGGCTAACTATGGCTACACCTTC. Protein: CASSDETPGANYGYTF.

The sample holds a few counts of this clonotype. The V gene is TRBV20-1, the J gene TRBJ2-5; D may be TRBD1 (6 bases). The CDR3 runs 15 residues. Germline V gene sequence: CDR1 DFQATT, CDR2 SNEGSKA (reference sequence). The V end was cut by 5 bases, the J end by 3 bases, with 19 bases between. The CDR3 is CSASPPGHGEETQYF. The CDR3 DNA reads TGCAGTGCTTCACCGCCGGGACATGGGGAAGAGACCCAGTACTTC.

J is TRBJ2-7 and V is TRBV18; TRBD2 might be the D (6 bases). V gave up 6 bases and J gave up 0 bases, with 9 bases separating them. CDR1 KGHSH and CDR2 LQKENI come from the germline V gene. The CDR3 is made up of 13 amino acids. CDR3 coding DNA: TGTGCCAGCTCGCCGACTAGCTCCTACGAGCAGTACTTC. This translates into CASSPTSSYEQYF.

The CDR3 nucleotides read TGTGCCAGCATTAGCGGGGATGGCGCTTTCTTT. Amino acid sequence: CASISGDGAFF. The chain links TRBV27 to TRBJ1-1; D is ambiguous. CDR1 and CDR2 from the germline V gene are MNHEY and SMNVEV (reference sequence). Trimming cost V 7 bases and J 11 bases, with 14 bases left between them. The CDR3 sequence is 11 residues long.

The chain couples TRBV29-1 to TRBJ1-5; D is perhaps TRBD1 (6 bases). In germline, CDR1 is SQVTM, CDR2 ANQGSEA. This CDR3 is 14 amino acids long. CDR3 protein: CSATGTLSNQPQHF. In DNA, the CDR3 is TGCAGTGCTACCGGGACACTTAGCAATCAGCCCCAGCATTTT.

This clonotype was seen more than once but under ten times. This chain links TRBV5-1 with TRBJ2-2; D is unresolved. Per germline, CDR1 SGHRS and CDR2 YFSETQ. The CDR3 is 14 residues long. The V end lost 0 bases, the J end lost 2 bases, and 5 bases lay between the germline ends. CDR3 nucleotide sequence: TGCGCCAGCAGCTTGGTTCATAACACCGGGGAGCTGTTTTTT. The encoded protein is CASSLVHNTGELFF.

The chain joins TRBV29-1 to TRBJ1-5; tentative D call: TRBD1 (5 bases). This CDR3 is 13 amino acids long. V was shortened by 5 bases and J by 7 bases, with 15 bases between the two germline ends. CDR1 SQVTM and CDR2 ANQGSEA come from the germline V gene. The CDR3 DNA reads TGCAGCGTTCGGTTCAGGGAGGGCCAGCCCCAGCATTTT. Its protein is CSVRFREGQPQHF.

This clonotype was seen more than once but under ten times. V is TRBV30 and J is TRBJ1-1; D ambiguous. The germline CDR1 and CDR2 sequences are GTSNPN and SVGIG (reference sequence). Trimming removed 4 bases from V and 1 base from J, with 10 bases in between. The CDR3 consists of 13 residues. CDR3 in DNA: TGTGCCTGGACCCCGTCCTCGAACACTGAAGCTTTCTTT. Its protein product is CAWTPSSNTEAFF.

V usage is TRBV5-1 and J usage is TRBJ2-7; D may match TRBD1 or TRBD2 (6 bases each). CDR1 and CDR2 from the germline V gene are SGHRS and YFSETQ. The CDR3 length is 15 residues. Trimming cost V 0 bases and J 5 bases, with 15 bases left between them. The CDR3 loop reads CASSLEGGAVHEQYF. DNA of the CDR3: TGCGCCAGCAGCTTGGAGGGGGGCGCAGTCCACGAGCAGTACTTC.

This sequence joins TRBV19 and TRBJ1-4; 9 bases agree with TRBD1. The V gene end was trimmed by 6 bases and the J gene end by 5 bases; junction bases not matched to a gene: 10. Germline loops: CDR1 LNHDA, CDR2 SQIVND (reference sequence). This CDR3 has 16 amino acids. DNA of the CDR3: TGTGCCAGTAGCCTTGGGACAGGGCAGTGGAATGAAAAACTGTTTTTT. Residues: CASSLGTGQWNEKLFF.

This clonotype occurred many times. CDR3 sequence: CASSQRLVGYTF. CDR3 bases: TGTGCCAGCAGTCAGCGTCTGGTCGGCTACACCTTC. The chain combines TRBV12-3 or TRBV12-4 with TRBJ1-2; D gene uncertain. V lost 5 bases and J 8 bases, leaving 12 bases between the germline ends. The CDR3 loop spans 12 amino acids.

This clonotype is a singleton in its sample. The rearrangement joins TRBV29-1 to TRBJ2-3; TRBD2 matches 10 bases. With 6 bases clipped from V and 3 bases from J, the junction kept 6 bases outside the gene matches. The germline V gene encodes CDR1 SQVTM and CDR2 ANQGSEA. CDR3 length: 14 amino acids. The CDR3 loop is CSVALSGRTDTQYF. CDR3 coding DNA: TGCAGCGTGGCCCTTAGCGGGAGGACAGATACGCAGTATTTT.

The chain combines TRBV6-2 or TRBV6-3 with TRBJ1-2; possible D gene TRBD1, 6 bases. The CDR3 is 14 amino acids. Germline assignment: CDR1 MNHEY and CDR2 SVGEGT. The germline V and J ends were trimmed by 7 bases and 2 bases, with 14 bases remaining between them. The CDR3 loop reads CASKTGHTNYGYTF. DNA of the CDR3: TGTGCCAGCAAAACGGGACACACAAACTATGGCTACACCTTC.

The J gene is TRBJ2-5, the V gene TRBV3-1, with D perhaps TRBD1 (5 bases). Germline V gene sequence: CDR1 LGHDT, CDR2 YNNKEL (reference sequence). The CDR3 is 15 amino acids. V was clipped by 0 bases and J by 0 bases, with 8 bases between them. The CDR3 loop reads CASSQEGRDQETQYF. CDR3 DNA sequence: TGTGCCAGCAGCCAAGAGGGCAGGGACCAAGAGACCCAGTACTTC.

Many counts were recorded for this clonotype. The V gene is TRBV11-2, the J gene TRBJ1-5; D is ambiguous. Germline values: CDR1 SGHAT, CDR2 FQNNGV. V lost 5 bases to trimming and J lost 6 bases, with 11 bases between them. The CDR3 has 13 amino acids. In DNA, the CDR3 is TGTGCCAGCAGCCCCGAACTTGGTCAGCCCCAGCATTTT. It is translated as CASSPELGQPQHF. Drawing the rest from reference TRBV11-2 and TRBJ1-5, the complete variable domain is EAGVAQSPRYKIIEKRQSVAFWCNPISGHATLYWYQQILGQGPKLLIQFQNNGVVDDSQLPKDRFSAERLKGVDSTLKIQPAKLEDSAVYLCASSPELGQPQHFGDGTRLSIL.

This rearrangement joins TRBV6-1 to TRBJ1-5; 8 nucleotides align to TRBD1. The germline gives CDR1 MNHNS, CDR2 SASEGT. V lost 7 bases, J lost 6 bases, and 5 bases stayed unmatched. CDR3 length: 13 amino acids. The CDR3: CASKSGGGQPQHF. Written as DNA, the CDR3 is TGTGCCAGCAAATCAGGGGGCGGTCAGCCCCAGCATTTT.

This clonotype was seen a handful of times. The CDR3 sequence is CASGFRQIFTDSNQPQHF. DNA of the CDR3: TGTGCTAGTGGTTTCAGACAGATATTTACCGATAGCAATCAGCCCCAGCATTTT. The chain links TRBV12-5 to TRBJ1-5; tentatively, D is TRBD1 (5 bases). CDR1 LGHNT and CDR2 FRNRAP come from the germline V gene. The CDR3 runs to 18 residues. V lost 3 bases to trimming and J lost 0 bases, with 18 bases between them.

In its sample, this clonotype was seen many times. The chain recombines TRBV13 with TRBJ2-7, with 9 bases that match TRBD1. The CDR3 length is 14 residues. Germline V gives CDR1 PRHDT, CDR2 FYEKMQ (reference sequence). Trimming took 4 bases from V and 3 from J; bases not matched to a gene: 4. CDR3: CASSSRQGGYEQYF. The CDR3 bases are TGTGCCAGCAGCTCGAGACAGGGGGGCTACGAGCAGTACTTC.

This clonotype appeared a few times. The rearrangement links TRBV12-3 or TRBV12-4 to TRBJ2-4, with D possibly TRBD2 on 6 matching bases. CDR3 length: 14 residues. V gave up 3 bases and J gave up 7 bases, with 13 bases separating them. The CDR3 coding sequence is TGTGCCAGCAGTTTTCCGGAGGGGTCGAACATTCAGTACTTC. Protein: CASSFPEGSNIQYF.

The V call is TRBV7-3, the J call TRBJ2-7, with D possibly TRBD2 on 7 matching bases. This CDR3 comprises 14 residues. V was clipped by 5 bases and J by 6 bases, with 17 bases between them. The V gene's germline CDR1 is SGHTA and CDR2 FQGTGA. The CDR3, as DNA: TGTGCCAGCAGCCCAGGGGCGGGAGTAACCGAGCAGTACTTC. This sequence encodes CASSPGAGVTEQYF.

The CDR3 loop reads CASRKIAGGSSYEQYF. In DNA form, the CDR3 reads TGTGCCAGCAGAAAAATAGCGGGAGGGAGCTCCTACGAGCAGTACTTC. The chain employs TRBV6-2 or TRBV6-3 and TRBJ2-7; the match to TRBD2 covers 11 bases. The CDR3 spans 16 residues. Trimming took 6 bases from V and 0 from J; bases not matched to a gene: 7. CDR1 is MNHEY, CDR2 SVGEGT, per germline.

The V call is TRBV7-9, the J call TRBJ1-6; no clear D gene. The germline V and J ends were trimmed by 4 bases and 3 bases, with 7 bases remaining between them. Germline V CDR1 and CDR2: SEHNR, FQNEAQ (reference sequence). CDR3 size: 14 residues. CDR3 region: CASSWTDYNSPLHF. CDR3 bases: TGTGCCAGCAGCTGGACGGACTATAATTCACCCCTCCACTTT.

V and J are TRBV5-1 and TRBJ1-1; D call uncertain. V gave up 0 bases and J gave up 4 bases, with 10 bases separating them. The CDR3 length is 14 residues. Per germline, CDR1 SGHRS and CDR2 YFSETQ. The chain's CDR3 is CASSLGIGFTEAFF. Written as DNA, the CDR3 is TGCGCCAGCAGCTTGGGAATAGGGTTCACTGAAGCTTTCTTT.